By sample share, the clone carrying this T cell receptor (beta chain) is medium-sized. The data are from a study of immune characterization of retroperitoneal liposarcoma. TCRdb re-analysed the PCR reads in MiXCR, keeping a single row per CDR3 protein. In the table there are approximately 9,000 distinct CDR3 sequences, 25% to 35% of which are singletons. V shed 7 bases, J shed 11 bases, and the junction held 14 bases outside the gene matches. Per the germline V gene, CDR1 is MNHNS and CDR2 is SASEGT. The CDR3 totals 14 residues. The receptor comes from a male donor with retroperitoneal liposarcoma. The sample was tumor tissue. The chain employs TRBV6-1 and TRBJ2-5; 9 nucleotides align to TRBD2. The CDR3 region is CASKVAGGDSEQYF. The DNA for the CDR3 is TGTGCCAGCAAGGTGGCGGGAGGGGATAGTGAGCAGTACTTC.